This is a list of T cell receptor beta chains from one sample in a study of blood T cell repertoires in COVID-19. TCRdb keeps only in-frame clones here, not all; method: immunoSEQ multiplex PCR. This sample carries roughly 150,000 clones, 84% of them seen once, and the ten largest clones take around 20%. Source material: peripheral blood. The receptors come from a woman older than 75 with acute or convalescent COVID-19. The CDR3 runs from the conserved cysteine through the conserved F or W. A D gene is named only where the DNA matches it firmly. The size field is filled for only some rows; it gives once, few, many or a size class.

j_call d_call clone_size v_call cdr3_nt cdr3_aa
TRBJ2-2 NA NA TRBV5-4 TGTGCCAGCAGCTATGGACAGACGACCGGGGAGCTGTTTTTT CASSYGQTTGELFF
TRBJ1-3 NA NA TRBV9 TGTGCCAGCAGCGATAGACACTCTGGAAACACCATATATTTT CASSDRHSGNTIYF
TRBJ2-1 NA NA TRBV19 TGTGCCAGTAGGGGTTGGGAGAGCCCTAATGAGCAGTTCTTC CASRGWESPNEQFF
TRBJ1-4 NA once TRBV15 TGTGCCACCAGCCTCGATGAAAAACTGTTTTTT CATSLDEKLFF
TRBJ2-1 NA NA TRBV27 TGTGCCAGCAGTTTCTTCGGAGGGGAGAAAGGCTACAATGAGCAGTTCTTC CASSFFGGEKGYNEQFF
TRBJ2-3 NA NA TRBV18 TGTGCCAGCTCTCAAAACAGGGTTAGCACAGATACGCAGTATTTT CASSQNRVSTDTQYF
TRBJ1-1 NA once TRBV14 TGTGCCAGCAGCCAAGTCAAGGGAGGGACTGAAGCTTTCTTT CASSQVKGGTEAFF
TRBJ2-5 TRBD1 NA TRBV15 TGTGCCACCAGCAGAAGGACAGGGCCAGAGACCCAGTACTTC CATSRRTGPETQYF
TRBJ2-4 NA NA TRBV14 TGTGCCAGCAGCCCCACTGCCGGGTGGGACATTCAGTACTTC CASSPTAGWDIQYF
TRBJ2-7 TRBD2 NA TRBV5-1 TGCGCCAGCAGCTTGGCAGGGCTAGCGGGAGACGAGCAGTACTTC CASSLAGLAGDEQYF
TRBJ2-7 TRBD2 NA TRBV6-5 TGTGCCAGCAGTCCCCGTGGTAGCGGGAGCTACGAGCAGTACTTC CASSPRGSGSYEQYF
TRBJ2-3 NA NA TRBV5-5 TGTGCCAGCAGCCCCGCCGGACAGGGAGGGTCTACGCAGTATTTT CASSPAGQGGSTQYF
TRBJ1-2 NA NA TRBV10-3 TGTGCCATCATTGGAGAACTGGGCTATGGCTACACCTTC CAIIGELGYGYTF